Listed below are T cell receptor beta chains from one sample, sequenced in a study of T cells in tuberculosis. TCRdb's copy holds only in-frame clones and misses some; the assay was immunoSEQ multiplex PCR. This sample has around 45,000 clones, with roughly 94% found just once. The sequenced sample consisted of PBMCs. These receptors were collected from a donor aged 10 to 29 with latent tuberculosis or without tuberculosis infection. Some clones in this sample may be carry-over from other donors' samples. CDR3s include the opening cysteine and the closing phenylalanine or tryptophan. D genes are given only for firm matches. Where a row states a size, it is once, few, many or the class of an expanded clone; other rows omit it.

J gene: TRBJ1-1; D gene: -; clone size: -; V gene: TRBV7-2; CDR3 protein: CASTHGVMNTEAFF; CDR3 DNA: TGTGCCAGCACCCACGGAGTAATGAACACTGAAGCTTTCTTT
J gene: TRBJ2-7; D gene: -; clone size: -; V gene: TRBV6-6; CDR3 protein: CASSLTASEQYF; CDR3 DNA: TGTGCCAGCAGCCTGACAGCCAGCGAGCAGTACTTC
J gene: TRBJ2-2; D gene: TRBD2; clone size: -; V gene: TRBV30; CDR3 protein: CAWGASRTSGSGTGELFF; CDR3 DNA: TGTGCCTGGGGGGCCTCCAGGACTAGCGGTTCGGGCACCGGGGAGCTGTTTTTT
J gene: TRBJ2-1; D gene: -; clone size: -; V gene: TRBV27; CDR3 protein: CASSPGRGDNRFF; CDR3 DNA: TGTGCCAGCAGTCCAGGCCGGGGTGATAACCGGTTCTTC
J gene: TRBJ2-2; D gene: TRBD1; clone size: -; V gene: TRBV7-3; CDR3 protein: CASSPGQGNTGELFF; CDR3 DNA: TGTGCCAGCAGCCCCGGACAGGGGAACACCGGGGAGCTGTTTTTT
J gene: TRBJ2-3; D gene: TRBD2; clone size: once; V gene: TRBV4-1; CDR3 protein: CASSQTLGTSGREGTDTQYF; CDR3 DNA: TGCGCCAGCAGCCAAACCCTCGGGACTAGCGGGAGGGAGGGCACAGATACGCAGTATTTT
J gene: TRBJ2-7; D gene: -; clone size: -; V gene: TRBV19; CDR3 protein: CASSMQSSIYYEQYF; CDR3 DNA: TGTGCCAGTAGTATGCAAAGTAGCATCTACTACGAGCAGTACTTC
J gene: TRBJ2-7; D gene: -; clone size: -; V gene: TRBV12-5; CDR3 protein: CASGSGPHYEQYF; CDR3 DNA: TGTGCTAGTGGTTCAGGGCCCCACTACGAGCAGTACTTC
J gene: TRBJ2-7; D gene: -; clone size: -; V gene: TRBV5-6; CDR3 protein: CASSSRGSNGEQYF; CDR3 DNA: TGTGCCAGCAGCTCCAGGGGCAGCAACGGCGAGCAGTACTTC
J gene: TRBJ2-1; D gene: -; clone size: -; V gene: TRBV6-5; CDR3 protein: CASRRAPPYNEQFF; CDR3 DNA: TGTGCCAGTCGGAGGGCCCCCCCCTACAATGAGCAGTTCTTC
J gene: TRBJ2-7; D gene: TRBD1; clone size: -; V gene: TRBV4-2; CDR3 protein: CASSQDGDQGAYYEQYF; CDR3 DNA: TGTGCCAGCAGCCAAGATGGTGACCAGGGGGCTTACTACGAGCAGTACTTC
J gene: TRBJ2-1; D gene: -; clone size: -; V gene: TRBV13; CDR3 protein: CASSPSSAPSDKDNEQFF; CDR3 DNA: TGTGCCAGCAGCCCATCTAGCGCCCCGTCCGACAAAGACAATGAGCAGTTCTTC
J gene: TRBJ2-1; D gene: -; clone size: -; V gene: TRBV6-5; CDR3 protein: CASSYSFSAYNEQFF; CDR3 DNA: TGTGCCAGCAGTTACTCGTTTAGCGCATACAATGAGCAGTTCTTC
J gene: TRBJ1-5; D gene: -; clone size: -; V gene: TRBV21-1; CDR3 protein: CASSEAAGREGNQPQHF; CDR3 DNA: TGTGCCAGCAGCGAAGCTGCAGGGAGGGAGGGCAATCAGCCCCAGCATTTT
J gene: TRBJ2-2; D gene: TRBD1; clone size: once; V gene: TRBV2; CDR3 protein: CASSTQRTGALTGELFF; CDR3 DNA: TGTGCCAGCAGTACCCAACGGACAGGGGCCTTGACCGGGGAGCTGTTTTTT